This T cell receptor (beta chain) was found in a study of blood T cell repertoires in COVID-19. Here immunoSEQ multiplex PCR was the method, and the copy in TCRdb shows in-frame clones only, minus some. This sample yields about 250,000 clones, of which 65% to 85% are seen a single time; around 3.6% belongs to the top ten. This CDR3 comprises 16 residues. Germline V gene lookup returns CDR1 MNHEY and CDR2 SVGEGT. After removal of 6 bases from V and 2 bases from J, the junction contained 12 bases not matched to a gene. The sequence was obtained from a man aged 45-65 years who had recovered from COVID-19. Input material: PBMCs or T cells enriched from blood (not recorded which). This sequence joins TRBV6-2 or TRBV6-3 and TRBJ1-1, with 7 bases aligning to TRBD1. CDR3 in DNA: TGTGCCAGCAGCCCACTCCCCGGGACAGAAAACACTGAAGCTTTCTTT. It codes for CASSPLPGTENTEAFF.